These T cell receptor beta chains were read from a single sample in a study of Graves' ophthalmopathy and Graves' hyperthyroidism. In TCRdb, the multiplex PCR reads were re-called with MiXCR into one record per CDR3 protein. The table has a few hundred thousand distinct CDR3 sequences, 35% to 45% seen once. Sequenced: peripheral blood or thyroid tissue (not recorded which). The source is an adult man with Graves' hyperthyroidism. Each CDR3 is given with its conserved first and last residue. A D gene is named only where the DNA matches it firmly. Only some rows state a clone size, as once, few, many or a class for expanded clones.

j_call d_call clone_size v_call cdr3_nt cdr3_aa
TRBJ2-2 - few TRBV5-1 TGCGCCAGCAGCCGCGTTATTTTGGGCACCGGGGAGCTGTTTTTT CASSRVILGTGELFF
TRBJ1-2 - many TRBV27 TGTGCCAGCAGTTTCGGTCCTTCAAGTAACTATGGCTACACCTTC CASSFGPSSNYGYTF
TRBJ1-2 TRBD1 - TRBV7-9 TGTGCCAGCAGCCGAGACAGGGGGCCGGACGATGGCTACACCTTC CASSRDRGPDDGYTF
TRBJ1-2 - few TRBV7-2 TGTGCCAGTAGCTTAGTCCCCCAGGGAACTAACTATGGCTACACCTTC CASSLVPQGTNYGYTF
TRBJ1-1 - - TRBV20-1 TGCAGTGCTAGAGATCTGGGGGCCCCTGAAGCTTTCTTT CSARDLGAPEAFF
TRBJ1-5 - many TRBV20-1 TGCAGTGCTAGAGAGGGGGAAGGAAGCAATCAGCCCCAGCATTTT CSAREGEGSNQPQHF
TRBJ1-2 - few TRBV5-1 TGCGCCAGCAGCTCCATGGGAGGGGCGAAGCTCTATGGCTACACCTTC CASSSMGGAKLYGYTF
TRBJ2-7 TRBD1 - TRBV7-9 TGTGCCAGCAGCTTAGCCGGGACAGGGGAGCCCTACGAGCAGTACTTC CASSLAGTGEPYEQYF
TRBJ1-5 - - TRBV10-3 TGTGCCATCCGTGAACAGGTCCAATATAGCAATCAGCCCCAGCATTTT CAIREQVQYSNQPQHF
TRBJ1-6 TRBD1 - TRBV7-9 TGTGCCAGCAGCGACTGGACAGGGGGATCCTATAATTCACCCCTCCACTTT CASSDWTGGSYNSPLHF
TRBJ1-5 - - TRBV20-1 TGCAGTGCTTCAGGACGTTGGGGCCCCGAGCATTTT CSASGRWGPEHF
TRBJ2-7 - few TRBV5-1 TGTGCCAGCAGCTTGGTACAGGGAACCTACGAGCAGTACTTC CASSLVQGTYEQYF
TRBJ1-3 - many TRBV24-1 TGTGCCACCAGTGATACGAGGGGCTCTGGAAACACCATATATTTT CATSDTRGSGNTIYF
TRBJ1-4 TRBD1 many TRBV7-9 TGTGCCAGCAGCTTAAGTAGGGGACAGGGGGACGAAAAACTGTTTTTT CASSLSRGQGDEKLFF
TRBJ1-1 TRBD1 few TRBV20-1 TGCAGTGCTAGAGCAGGGGGCTCGAACACTGAAGCTTTCTTT CSARAGGSNTEAFF